This T cell receptor (beta chain) is drawn from a study of post-analysis software for immune sequencing data. Between the trimmed V and J ends, which lost 2 bases and 6 bases, there was a span of 12 bases. Germline CDR1 is SGHKS and CDR2 is YYEKEE (reference sequence). The CDR3 has 14 amino acids. Note on this clonotype: Its cognate antigen is unknown.

Researchers reported that TCR beta cDNA libraries carried unique molecular identifiers. TCRdb reprocessed the PCR reads via MiXCR and lists one record per CDR3 protein. The sample includes hundreds of thousands of distinct CDR3 sequences, around 50% of them seen just once. Study-level results: TRBV5-6, TRBV5-1 and TRBV20-1 were among 4 or 5 TRBV segments more frequent in patients than controls. Samples from one preparation batch, clustered by F measure, grouped strongly together.

The receptor was derived from a girl aged 5-17 years with multiple sclerosis. The sequenced sample consisted of blood. The chain recombines TRBV5-5 with TRBJ2-1; a weak D match, TRBD2 (5 bases). The CDR3 region is CASSFGGLGNEQFF. The CDR3 DNA reads as TGTGCCAGCAGCTTCGGTGGACTTGGCAATGAGCAGTTCTTC.